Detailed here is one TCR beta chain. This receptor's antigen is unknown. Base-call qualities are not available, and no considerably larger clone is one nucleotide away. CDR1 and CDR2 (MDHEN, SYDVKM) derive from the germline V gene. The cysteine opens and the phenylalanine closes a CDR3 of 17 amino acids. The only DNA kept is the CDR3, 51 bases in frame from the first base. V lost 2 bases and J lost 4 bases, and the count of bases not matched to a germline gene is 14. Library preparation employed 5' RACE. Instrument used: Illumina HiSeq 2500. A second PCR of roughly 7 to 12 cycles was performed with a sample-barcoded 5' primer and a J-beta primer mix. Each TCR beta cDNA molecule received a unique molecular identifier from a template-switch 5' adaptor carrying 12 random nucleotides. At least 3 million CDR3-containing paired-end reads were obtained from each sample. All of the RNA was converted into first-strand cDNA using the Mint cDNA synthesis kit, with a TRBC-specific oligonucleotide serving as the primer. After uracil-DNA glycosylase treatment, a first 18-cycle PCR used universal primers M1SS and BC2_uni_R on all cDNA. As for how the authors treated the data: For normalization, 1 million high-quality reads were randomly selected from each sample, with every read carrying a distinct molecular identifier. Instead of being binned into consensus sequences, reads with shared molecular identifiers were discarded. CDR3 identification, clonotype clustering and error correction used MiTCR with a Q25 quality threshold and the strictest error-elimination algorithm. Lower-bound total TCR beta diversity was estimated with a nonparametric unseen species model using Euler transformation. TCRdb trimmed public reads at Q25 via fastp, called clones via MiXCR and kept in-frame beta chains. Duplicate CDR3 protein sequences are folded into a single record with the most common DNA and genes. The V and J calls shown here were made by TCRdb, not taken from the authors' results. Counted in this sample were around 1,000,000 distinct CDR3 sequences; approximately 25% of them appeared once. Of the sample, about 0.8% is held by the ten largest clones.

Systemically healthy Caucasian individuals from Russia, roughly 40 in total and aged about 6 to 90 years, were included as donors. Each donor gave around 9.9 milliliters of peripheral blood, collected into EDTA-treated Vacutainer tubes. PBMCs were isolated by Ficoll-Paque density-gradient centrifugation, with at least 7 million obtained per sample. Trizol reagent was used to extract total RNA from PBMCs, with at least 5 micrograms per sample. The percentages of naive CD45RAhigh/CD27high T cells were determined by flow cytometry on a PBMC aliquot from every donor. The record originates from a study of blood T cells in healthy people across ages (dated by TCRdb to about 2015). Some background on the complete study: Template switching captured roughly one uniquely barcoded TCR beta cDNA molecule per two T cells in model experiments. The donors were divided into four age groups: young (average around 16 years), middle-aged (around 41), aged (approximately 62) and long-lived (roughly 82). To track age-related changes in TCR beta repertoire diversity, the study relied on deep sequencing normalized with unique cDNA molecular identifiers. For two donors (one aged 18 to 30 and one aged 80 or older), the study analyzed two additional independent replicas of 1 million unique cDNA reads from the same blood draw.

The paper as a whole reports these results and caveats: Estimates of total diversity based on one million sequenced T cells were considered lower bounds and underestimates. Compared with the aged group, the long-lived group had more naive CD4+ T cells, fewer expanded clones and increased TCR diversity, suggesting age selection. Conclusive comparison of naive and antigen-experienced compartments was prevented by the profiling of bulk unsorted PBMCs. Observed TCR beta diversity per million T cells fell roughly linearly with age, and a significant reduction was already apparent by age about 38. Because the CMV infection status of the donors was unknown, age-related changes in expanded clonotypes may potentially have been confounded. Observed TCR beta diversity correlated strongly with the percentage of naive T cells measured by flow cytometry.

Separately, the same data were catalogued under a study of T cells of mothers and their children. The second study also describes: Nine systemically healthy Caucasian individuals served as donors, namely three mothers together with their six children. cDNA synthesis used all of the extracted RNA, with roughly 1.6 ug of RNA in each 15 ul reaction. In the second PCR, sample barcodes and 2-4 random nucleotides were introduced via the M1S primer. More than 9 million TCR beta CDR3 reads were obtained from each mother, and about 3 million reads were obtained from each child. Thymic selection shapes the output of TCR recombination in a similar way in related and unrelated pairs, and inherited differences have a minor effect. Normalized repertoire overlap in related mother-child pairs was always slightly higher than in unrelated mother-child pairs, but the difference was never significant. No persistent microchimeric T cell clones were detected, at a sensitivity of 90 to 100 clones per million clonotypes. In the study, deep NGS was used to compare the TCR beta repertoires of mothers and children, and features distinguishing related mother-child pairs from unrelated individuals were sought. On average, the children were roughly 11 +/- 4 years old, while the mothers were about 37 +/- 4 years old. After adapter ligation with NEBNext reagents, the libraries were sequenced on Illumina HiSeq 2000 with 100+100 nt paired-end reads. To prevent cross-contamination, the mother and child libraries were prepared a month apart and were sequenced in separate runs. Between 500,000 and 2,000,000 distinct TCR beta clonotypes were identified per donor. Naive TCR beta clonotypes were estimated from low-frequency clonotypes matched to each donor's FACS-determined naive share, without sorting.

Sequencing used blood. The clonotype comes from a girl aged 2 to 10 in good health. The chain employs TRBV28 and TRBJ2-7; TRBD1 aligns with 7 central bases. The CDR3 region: CASSLRGGPLHPYEQYF. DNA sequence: TGTGCCAGCAGTTTAAGAGGGGGCCCTTTGCACCCTTACGAGCAGTACTTC.